This T cell receptor (beta chain) was recorded in a study of cytomegalovirus exposure and HLA in healthy donors. 60 Vbeta and 13 Jbeta primers were used in PCR. The data were produced by immunoSEQ multiplex PCR, yet TCRdb's version contains in-frame clones alone and is incomplete. This table holds about 140,000 clones, around 85% found once. The study's findings and limits: Generally TCR sequences proved uncommon, though certain public TCRs appeared in numerous donors. V- and J-gene trimming of TCR beta was linked (in a later analysis) to a missense DCLRE1C variant. Sequencing likely produced, as an artifact, a cluster of highly shared sequence variants.

For this clone: The antigen remains unidentified.

The CDR3 is 18 amino acids. Germline CDR1 reads SGHTA; CDR2 reads FQGNSA. V was cut by 5 bases and J by 7 bases, with 29 bases left in between. What was sequenced was PBMCs. The chain has TRBV7-2 and TRBJ1-2, with D possibly TRBD1 on 5 matching bases. This clonotype was sampled from a man in his forties or fifties in good health and CMV-seropositive. In DNA form, the CDR3 reads TGTGCCAGCAGCCCTGGTCCCGGTGGTGCGGCACGAAGGGGTGGCTACACCTTC. Encoded protein: CASSPGPGGAARRGGYTF.